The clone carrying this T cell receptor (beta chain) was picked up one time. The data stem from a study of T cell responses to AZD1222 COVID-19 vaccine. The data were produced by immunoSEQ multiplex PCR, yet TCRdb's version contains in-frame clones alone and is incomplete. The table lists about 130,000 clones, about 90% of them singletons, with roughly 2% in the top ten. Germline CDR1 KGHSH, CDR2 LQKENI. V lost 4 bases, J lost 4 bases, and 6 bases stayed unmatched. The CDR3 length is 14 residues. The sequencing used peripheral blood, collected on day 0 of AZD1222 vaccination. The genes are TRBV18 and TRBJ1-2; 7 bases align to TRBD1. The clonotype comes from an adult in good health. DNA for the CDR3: TGTGCCAGCTCACGATCCGGACAGGCCTATGGCTACACCTTC. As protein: CASSRSGQAYGYTF.